This TCR beta chain was observed in a study of T cell repertoires in cytomegalovirus infection. The overall study: HLA-B-restricted CMV epitopes that are well studied were used alongside recently identified HLA-C-restricted ones. Study results and caveats: Adding up the frequency of public TCR beta families identified people who carried CMV plus the relevant HLA. Ex vivo responses were dominated by HLA-C-restricted CMV-specific TCR beta clonotypes.

This CDR3 region has 14 residues. Germline CDR1 and CDR2: LNHNV and YYDKDF (reference sequence). The ends were cut back, 0 bases at V and 10 bases at J, with 10 bases in the middle. This clonotype was picked up many times. The antigen remains unidentified. TCRdb analysed the reads with MiXCR anew, one entry per CDR3 protein. The repertoire holds some 920,000 distinct CDR3 sequences, with approximately 32% as singletons. V and J are TRBV15 and TRBJ1-6; unclear D gene. The TCR comes from a human donor in good health (CMV status not recorded). Some clones in this sample may be carry-over from other donors' samples. Sequencing used cultured CD8+ T cells from PBMCs, obtained from culture after CMV antigen stimulation. CDR3 region: CATSRDLGQSPLHF. The CDR3 DNA follows: TGTGCCACCAGCAGAGATCTCGGGCAATCACCCCTCCACTTT.